Listed below are T cell receptor beta chains from one sample, sequenced in a study of cytomegalovirus exposure and HLA in healthy donors. Only in-frame clones appear in the TCRdb table, and some are missing; sequencing was by immunoSEQ multiplex PCR. In the table there are 180,000 or so clones, over 60% of which are singletons. The sequencing sample was made of PBMCs. The receptors stem from a woman aged 45-65 years in good health and CMV-seronegative. The CDR3 runs from the conserved cysteine through the conserved F or W. The D gene is left open where the match is weak. The size entry is marked missing in some rows and otherwise reads once, few, many or a size class.

V gene: TRBV5-1; D gene: .; clone size: .; J gene: TRBJ1-2; CDR3 protein: CASSLARTDTQTNYGYTF; CDR3 DNA: TGCGCCAGCAGCTTGGCCCGGACAGATACCCAGACTAACTATGGCTACACCTTC
V gene: TRBV10-3; D gene: TRBD1; clone size: .; J gene: TRBJ1-4; CDR3 protein: CAISAGTGPNEKLFF; CDR3 DNA: TGTGCCATCAGTGCGGGGACAGGGCCTAATGAAAAACTGTTTTTT
V gene: TRBV7-6; D gene: .; clone size: .; J gene: TRBJ2-7; CDR3 protein: CASSFATGSTYEQYF; CDR3 DNA: TGTGCCAGCAGCTTCGCTACAGGGAGTACCTACGAGCAGTACTTC
V gene: TRBV5-1; D gene: .; clone size: .; J gene: TRBJ1-4; CDR3 protein: CASSSGLGVTTGINEKLFF; CDR3 DNA: TGCGCCAGCAGCTCCGGACTCGGGGTTACCACCGGGATTAATGAAAAACTGTTTTTT
V gene: TRBV4-2; D gene: .; clone size: .; J gene: TRBJ1-4; CDR3 protein: CASSQKTGSNEKLFF; CDR3 DNA: TGTGCCAGCAGCCAAAAGACAGGCTCTAATGAAAAACTGTTTTTT
V gene: TRBV28; D gene: TRBD1; clone size: .; J gene: TRBJ2-7; CDR3 protein: CATVAGTETYEQYF; CDR3 DNA: TGTGCCACCGTAGCCGGGACAGAGACCTACGAGCAGTACTTC
V gene: TRBV7-9; D gene: TRBD1; clone size: .; J gene: TRBJ1-1; CDR3 protein: CSSSPTGGYNTEAFF; CDR3 DNA: TGTTCCAGCAGCCCGACAGGGGGCTATAACACTGAAGCTTTCTTT
V gene: TRBV4-1; D gene: .; clone size: .; J gene: TRBJ1-1; CDR3 protein: CASSLRAPDTEAFF; CDR3 DNA: TGCGCCAGCAGCCTGAGGGCCCCCGACACTGAAGCTTTCTTT
V gene: TRBV18; D gene: .; clone size: .; J gene: TRBJ2-1; CDR3 protein: CASRPLTRGDTYNEQFF; CDR3 DNA: TGTGCCAGTCGCCCGTTAACCAGGGGTGACACCTACAATGAGCAGTTCTTC
V gene: TRBV7-8; D gene: TRBD2; clone size: .; J gene: TRBJ2-7; CDR3 protein: CASTQRVLADSYEQYF; CDR3 DNA: TGTGCCAGCACCCAAAGGGTGCTAGCGGACTCCTACGAGCAGTACTTC
V gene: TRBV9; D gene: .; clone size: .; J gene: TRBJ2-1; CDR3 protein: CASSSDLRGSYNEQFF; CDR3 DNA: TGTGCCAGCAGCTCAGACCTGCGGGGCTCCTACAATGAGCAGTTCTTC
V gene: TRBV9; D gene: TRBD1; clone size: once; J gene: TRBJ2-2; CDR3 protein: CASQQGALDTGELFF; CDR3 DNA: TGTGCCAGCCAACAGGGGGCGCTGGACACCGGGGAGCTGTTTTTT